The 31 T cell receptor beta chains given below trace back to one sample, sequenced in a study of STAT3 mutations in large granular lymphocyte leukemia. Study-wide findings and caveats: Every T-LGLL patient had at least one immunodominant TCRbeta clonotype.

Measured with immunoSEQ multiplex PCR; TCRdb has only the in-frame clones, and not every one. The table includes around 1,700 clones, about 60% detected once. For these receptors, no antigen is known. Sequenced input: peripheral blood mononuclear cells. The receptor set was obtained from a man aged 55-75 years with T-cell large granular lymphocyte leukemia. Some clones in this sample may be carry-over from other donors' samples.

The sample holds one count of this clone. The chain links TRBV7-9 to TRBJ1-1, with TRBD1 identical over 8 bases. The length of the CDR3 is 14 residues. The germline gives CDR1 SEHNR, CDR2 FQNEAQ (reference sequence). The J segment lost 0 bases and the V segment lost 5 bases, leaving 2 bases of the junction unmatched. CDR3 sequence (DNA): TGTGCCAGCAGCGCACAGGGGGTGAACACTGAAGCTTTCTTT. Protein sequence: CASSAQGVNTEAFF.

This sequence joins TRBV10-3 and TRBJ2-7, with 9 bases identical to TRBD2. The CDR3 spans 19 residues. Germline-derived CDR1 and CDR2 are ENHRY and SYGVKD. V lost 3 bases, J lost 0 bases, and 15 bases stayed unmatched. CDR3 amino acids: CAISDSSFSGGRSSYEQYF. As DNA, the CDR3 is TGTGCCATCAGTGACTCTAGCTTCAGCGGGGGGAGGAGCTCCTACGAGCAGTACTTC.

The chain has TRBV5-4 and TRBJ2-1; 8 positions agree with TRBD1. V was pared by 3 bases and J by 4 bases, with 12 bases of the junction left unmatched. Per germline, CDR1 SGHNT and CDR2 YYREEE (reference sequence). This CDR3 comprises 17 residues. The CDR3 here is CASSSHSGTGAYNEQFF. In nucleotides, the CDR3 is TGTGCCAGCAGCTCCCATTCCGGGACAGGAGCTTACAATGAGCAGTTCTTC.

The chain recombines TRBV5-1 with TRBJ2-1; D is undetermined. The germline CDR1 and CDR2 sequences are SGHRS and YFSETQ. The CDR3 spans 14 residues. Trimming removed 0 bases at V and 5 bases at J, with 9 bases between. The CDR3 nucleotides are TGCGCCAGCAGCTTGGCAGGCACACACAATGAGCAGTTCTTC. Its protein product is CASSLAGTHNEQFF.

The chain uses TRBV28 and TRBJ1-6; D not certain. This CDR3 comprises 18 residues. Germline V lookup: CDR1 MDHEN, CDR2 SYDVKM. Trimming cost V 3 bases and J 0 bases, with 15 bases left between them. CDR3 region: CASSFGPGFGSYNSPLHF. For the CDR3, the DNA is TGTGCCAGCAGTTTCGGTCCGGGGTTCGGCTCCTATAATTCACCCCTCCACTTT.

This clone was seen a handful of times. The V call is TRBV7-9, the J call TRBJ1-5; a weak D match, TRBD1 (5 bases). Trimming stripped 4 bases from V and 7 bases from J, with 8 bases between. CDR1 and CDR2 from the germline V gene are SEHNR and FQNEAQ (reference sequence). CDR3 length: 12 residues. CDR3 protein: CASSYEGQPQHF. CDR3 sequence (DNA): TGTGCCAGCAGCTACGAGGGGCAGCCCCAGCATTTT. Variable domain in full (rest from reference TRBV7-9 and TRBJ1-5): DTGVSQNPRHKITKRGQNVTFRCDPISEHNRLYWYRQTLGQGPEFLTYFQNEAQLEKSRLLSDRFSAERPKGSFSTLEIQRTEQGDSAMYLCASSYEGQPQHFGDGTRLSIL.

The chain links TRBV18 to TRBJ2-7; D possibly uses TRBD1 or TRBD2 (5 bases each). CDR3 length equals 15 residues. The germline CDR1 and CDR2 sequences are KGHSH and LQKENI. The V end lost 3 bases, the J end lost 5 bases, and 17 bases lay between the germline ends. CDR3 DNA: TGTGCCAGCTCACCCTACGGAGTACGAGGGGACGAGCAGTACTTC. It specifies CASSPYGVRGDEQYF. Full variable domain (outside the CDR3, taken from reference TRBV18 and TRBJ2-7): NAGVMQNPRHLVRRRGQEARLRCSPMKGHSHVYWYRQLPEEGLKFMVYLQKENIIDESGMPKERFSAEFPKEGPSILRIQQVVRGDSAAYFCASSPYGVRGDEQYFGPGTRLTVT.

The sample holds a few counts of this clone. The chain has TRBV19 and TRBJ1-4; TRBD1 is a possible D gene (5 bases). This CDR3 is 14 amino acids long. V gave up 5 bases and J gave up 8 bases, with 15 bases separating them. The V gene's germline CDR1 is LNHDA and CDR2 SQIVND (reference sequence). The CDR3 bases are TGTGCCAGTAGTTGGGGCTGGTCCTGGGAAAAACTGTTTTTT. Its translation: CASSWGWSWEKLFF.

The V call is TRBV5-1, the J call TRBJ2-6, with TRBD1 matching 7 bases. The CDR3 is made up of 15 amino acids. The junction had 3 bases not matched to a gene; V was cut back by 2 bases and J by 4 bases. The germline CDR1 and CDR2 sequences are SGHRS and YFSETQ. The CDR3 sequence is CASSLQGSGANVLTF. CDR3 nucleotides: TGCGCCAGCAGCTTACAGGGGTCCGGGGCCAACGTCCTGACTTTC.

The chain recombines TRBV9 with TRBJ2-7; 10 positions agree with TRBD1. Germline CDR1 SGDLS, CDR2 YYNGEE. The CDR3 sequence is 14 residues long. Losses at the gene ends were 2 bases for V and 6 bases for J; bases not matched to a gene: 5. The DNA for the CDR3 is TGTGCCAGCAGCGTCGGGACAGGGGTTCGCGAGCAGTACTTC. Its protein is CASSVGTGVREQYF.

J is TRBJ2-1 and V is TRBV13; D remains ambiguous. The ends were cut back, 2 bases at V and 1 base at J, with 9 bases in the middle. The CDR3 is 15 residues long. CDR1 and CDR2 from the germline V gene are PRHDT and FYEKMQ (reference sequence). CDR3 sequence reads: CASSLRLTSYNEQFF. Here the CDR3 DNA reads TGTGCCAGCAGCTTACGACTTACATCCTACAATGAGCAGTTCTTC.

The gene calls are TRBV5-4 and TRBJ1-2, with D possibly matching TRBD1 (5 bases). V lost 0 bases and J 0 bases, leaving 9 bases between the germline ends. The germline V gene has CDR1 SGHNT and CDR2 YYREEE (reference sequence). The CDR3 has 15 residues. The CDR3 sequence is CASSLDGAANYGYTF. The CDR3 region has the DNA TGTGCCAGCAGCTTGGATGGGGCAGCTAACTATGGCTACACCTTC.

This clone was recorded a few times. J is TRBJ1-5 and V is TRBV6-5; 7 positions agree with TRBD1. The CDR3 is made up of 14 amino acids. Germline assignment: CDR1 MNHEY and CDR2 SVGAGI. Trimming cost V 7 bases and J 7 bases; bases outside gene matches: 10. The CDR3 region has the DNA TGTGCCAGCAAAGAGGGGGCCTACGGGCAGCCCCAGCATTTT. Translation gives CASKEGAYGQPQHF.

The V gene is TRBV4-2, the J gene TRBJ1-6; possible D gene TRBD1, 6 bases. Germline CDR1 LGHNA, CDR2 YNFKEQ. CDR3 length: 16 residues. V lost 2 bases and J 7 bases, leaving 15 bases between the germline ends. The CDR3 protein is CASSQLQGVGNSPLHF. CDR3 bases: TGTGCCAGCAGCCAATTACAGGGTGTGGGGAATTCACCCCTCCACTTT.

The chain recombines TRBV30 with TRBJ2-7; TRBD1 aligns across 7 bases. This CDR3 contains 12 residues. V dropped 5 bases and J dropped 0; count of bases not matched to a gene: 1. Per germline, CDR1 GTSNPN and CDR2 SVGIG (reference sequence). The CDR3 coding sequence is TGTGCCTGGTCAGGGGGCTCCTACGAGCAGTACTTC. Its translation: CAWSGGSYEQYF.

The V and J genes are TRBV20-1 and TRBJ1-5; unclear D gene. The CDR3 extends over 11 amino acids. Trimming removed 6 bases from V and 6 bases from J, with 9 bases in between. Germline lookup yields CDR1 DFQATT and CDR2 SNEGSKA (reference sequence). This CDR3 is CSAGGVQPQHF. The CDR3 region has the DNA TGCAGTGCGGGTGGAGTTCAGCCCCAGCATTTT.

The chain links TRBV5-4 to TRBJ1-2, with a tentative D call TRBD1 (5 bases). Between the trimmed V and J ends, which lost 4 bases and 8 bases, there was a span of 12 bases. Per germline, CDR1 SGHNT and CDR2 YYREEE (reference sequence). The CDR3 has 12 amino acids. The CDR3 loop is CASSRPREGYTF. The DNA for the CDR3 is TGTGCCAGCAGCCGTCCCAGGGAAGGCTACACCTTC.

The V and J genes are TRBV5-1 and TRBJ2-7, with D possibly being TRBD1 (6 bases). The CDR3 is 14 residues long. Germline CDR1 is SGHRS and CDR2 is YFSETQ. The germline V and J ends were trimmed by 3 bases and 6 bases, with 16 bases remaining between them. Written as DNA, the CDR3 is TGCGCCAGCAGCTCTGGGGGCTTCCCACTCGAGCAGTACTTC. Its translation is CASSSGGFPLEQYF.

The V and J genes are TRBV7-9 and TRBJ2-7; D not certain. Trimming stripped 5 bases from V and 4 bases from J, with 15 bases between. The germline V gene has CDR1 SEHNR and CDR2 FQNEAQ (reference sequence). CDR3 length equals 14 residues. The CDR3 here is CASSPNRKPYEQYF. CDR3 nucleotides: TGTGCCAGCAGCCCAAACCGGAAACCATACGAGCAGTACTTC.

V gene TRBV29-1 combines with J gene TRBJ2-3; 7 positions agree with TRBD2. V was clipped by 7 bases and J by 3 bases; unmatched bases: 1. From germline, CDR1 is SQVTM and CDR2 ANQGSEA. This CDR3 contains 11 residues. CDR3 in DNA: TGCAGCGGGGACTATACAGATACGCAGTATTTT. It yields the protein CSGDYTDTQYF.

CDR3 DNA sequence: TGCAGCGTCTCGGGTCTGAACACTGAAGCTTTCTTT. It specifies CSVSGLNTEAFF. This sequence joins TRBV29-1 and TRBJ1-1, with D unclear. The CDR3 is 12 amino acids. Germline loops: CDR1 SQVTM, CDR2 ANQGSEA. V was trimmed by 6 bases and J by 0 bases, leaving 8 bases between them.

This sequence joins TRBV18 and TRBJ1-5; tentatively, D is TRBD1 (5 bases). The germline CDR1 and CDR2 sequences are KGHSH and LQKENI. The CDR3 has 16 amino acids. The V gene lost 0 bases and the J gene lost 4 bases, with 13 bases spanning the gap. CDR3 protein: CASSPPGGNGNQPQHF. In nucleotides, the CDR3 is TGTGCCAGCTCACCACCCGGGGGGAACGGGAATCAGCCCCAGCATTTT.

Only a few counts were recorded for this clone. The chain couples TRBV7-9 to TRBJ2-7, with 7 bases that match TRBD1. V trimming: 5 bases; J trimming: 0 bases; junction bases outside the gene matches: 4. Germline V CDR1 and CDR2: SEHNR, FQNEAQ (reference sequence). The CDR3 is 14 residues long. The CDR3 nucleotides read TGTGCCAGCAGCGTGACAGGGATCTCCTACGAGCAGTACTTC. Amino acid sequence: CASSVTGISYEQYF.

The chain joins TRBV7-9 to TRBJ2-1; D is perhaps TRBD1 (6 bases). The germline V and J ends were trimmed by 2 bases and 0 bases, with 8 bases remaining between them. The CDR3 extends over 15 amino acids. CDR1 is SEHNR, CDR2 FQNEAQ, per germline (reference sequence). The CDR3 DNA reads TGTGCCAGCAGCTTACAGGGGAGCTCCTACAATGAGCAGTTCTTC. This encodes CASSLQGSSYNEQFF.

This sequence joins TRBV19 and TRBJ2-5; the D is unclear. Trimming took 2 bases from V and 3 from J, leaving 7 bases between them. The germline CDR1 and CDR2 sequences are LNHDA and SQIVND (reference sequence). The CDR3 has 13 amino acids. CDR3 DNA sequence: TGTGCCAGTAGTATACACAGTAAAGAGACCCAGTACTTC. Translated, it gives CASSIHSKETQYF.

This clone was detected a few times. The chain couples TRBV7-8 to TRBJ1-5; D call uncertain. CDR1 is SGHVS and CDR2 is FQNEAQ in the germline V gene. The CDR3 totals 13 residues. Between the trimmed V and J ends, which lost 2 bases and 0 bases, there was a span of 2 bases. The CDR3 sequence: CASSLTSNQPQHF. CDR3 coding DNA: TGTGCCAGCAGCTTAACTAGCAATCAGCCCCAGCATTTT.

This clone was observed once. V is TRBV9 and J is TRBJ1-6; possibly TRBD1 for D (5 bases). The CDR3 spans 15 residues. Between the trimmed V and J ends, which lost 4 bases and 6 bases, there was a span of 14 bases. Per the germline V gene, CDR1 is SGDLS and CDR2 is YYNGEE. The CDR3 here is CASSPRDGTNSPLHF. DNA for the CDR3: TGTGCCAGCAGCCCGAGGGACGGAACTAATTCACCCCTCCACTTT. Looking up the rest from reference TRBV9 and TRBJ1-6 gives the full variable domain: DSGVTQTPKHLITATGQRVTLRCSPRSGDLSVYWYQQSLDQGLQFLIQYYNGEERAKGNILERFSAQQFPDLHSELNLSSLELGDSALYFCASSPRDGTNSPLHFGNGTRLTVT.

The rearrangement uses TRBV29-1 and TRBJ1-2; D uncertain. This CDR3 spans 11 amino acids. V gave up 7 bases and J gave up 2 bases, with 8 bases separating them. The germline V gene encodes CDR1 SQVTM and CDR2 ANQGSEA. The CDR3 nucleotides read TGCAGCGCCGTGGAAAACTATGGCTACACCTTC. This gives the protein CSAVENYGYTF.

This chain links TRBV5-6 with TRBJ1-3, with TRBD1 as a possible D gene (6 bases). The V gene lost 2 bases and the J gene lost 0 bases, with 15 bases spanning the gap. Germline values: CDR1 SGHDT, CDR2 YYEEEE. The CDR3 is made up of 17 amino acids. The CDR3 protein is CASSLLGGQSSGNTIYF. The CDR3 nucleotides are TGTGCCAGCAGCTTACTCGGGGGGCAGTCCTCTGGAAACACCATATATTTT.

In its sample, this clone was seen a few times. The rearrangement links TRBV7-9 to TRBJ1-2; D gene ambiguous. The CDR3 is 12 amino acids. Looked up from germline, CDR1 is SEHNR and CDR2 is FQNEAQ (reference sequence). V gave up 1 base and J gave up 4 bases, with 4 bases separating them. The CDR3 loop reads CASSLDGYGYTF. In nucleotides, the CDR3 is TGTGCCAGCAGCTTAGACGGCTATGGCTACACCTTC. The full variable domain, its missing parts supplied by reference TRBV7-9 and TRBJ1-2, is DTGVSQNPRHKITKRGQNVTFRCDPISEHNRLYWYRQTLGQGPEFLTYFQNEAQLEKSRLLSDRFSAERPKGSFSTLEIQRTEQGDSAMYLCASSLDGYGYTFGSGTRLTVV.

The chain combines TRBV13 with TRBJ1-2; 7 bases fit TRBD1. CDR3 length: 13 amino acids. Germline V lookup: CDR1 PRHDT, CDR2 FYEKMQ (reference sequence). J lost 6 bases, V lost 4 bases, and 5 bases had no gene match. The CDR3 nucleotides are TGTGCCAGCAGCTCGACAGGGCCCAATGGCTACACCTTC. Protein product: CASSSTGPNGYTF.